Presented here are 9 T cell receptor beta chains from one specimen sequenced in a study of control samples from healthy donors and cancer patients. Libraries were prepared by immunoSEQ multiplex PCR; TCRdb keeps only in-frame clonotypes and omits some of them. The sample includes around 94,000 clones, over 75% of them seen just once. Input material: blood. Receptor source: a woman aged 18-29 years in good health.

CDR3 sequence (DNA): TGTGCCAGCAGCCAAGGGCAGGGGGAATTGGGCTACACCTTC. Encoded protein: CASSQGQGELGYTF. V gene TRBV3-1 (or the pseudogene TRBV3-2) combines with J gene TRBJ1-2; 7 positions match TRBD1. Per germline, CDR1 LGHDT and CDR2 YNNKEL (reference sequence). The CDR3 is 14 residues long. J was trimmed by 8 bases and V by 1 base; bases with no gene match: 7.

This sequence joins TRBV7-2 and TRBJ1-2, with D tentatively TRBD1 (6 bases). Germline V gene data show CDR1 as SGHTA and CDR2 as FQGNSA. V was pared by 1 base and J by 7 bases, with 7 bases between. The CDR3 totals 12 residues. The CDR3 bases are TGTGCCAGCAGCTTAGACAGGGCTGGCTACACCTTC. It translates to CASSLDRAGYTF.

DNA for the CDR3: TGCAGTGCTGCAGGGAGTGAAAAACTGTTTTTT. Encoded protein: CSAAGSEKLFF. The chain has TRBV20-1 and TRBJ1-4, with a possible D match to TRBD1 (5 bases). The CDR3 has 11 residues. CDR1 and CDR2 (germline): DFQATT, SNEGSKA (reference sequence). Deletions cut 5 bases from V and 7 bases from J, with 8 bases between.

J is TRBJ2-5 and V is TRBV7-2, with D perhaps matching TRBD1 (6 bases). The V end was cut by 0 bases, the J end by 7 bases, with 12 bases between. CDR3 length equals 14 residues. Germline-derived CDR1 and CDR2 are SGHTA and FQGNSA. CDR3 DNA sequence: TGTGCCAGCAGCTTAGCGGGGGCCTCAGTGACCCAGTACTTC. This encodes CASSLAGASVTQYF.

The rearrangement uses TRBV6-5 and TRBJ2-7; D is ambiguous. Germline V CDR1 and CDR2: MNHEY, SVGAGI. Deletions cut 5 bases from V and 2 bases from J, with 10 bases between. The CDR3 spans 13 residues. CDR3 region: CASSQTVPYEQYF. CDR3 nucleotide sequence: TGTGCCAGCAGTCAAACAGTCCCCTACGAGCAGTACTTC.

This chain joins TRBV2 and TRBJ1-1; D uncertain. CDR3 length: 14 residues. V was pared by 6 bases and J by 1 base, with 12 bases between. Per the germline V gene, CDR1 is SNHLY and CDR2 is FYNNEI. CDR3 sequence: CASRDREPNTEAFF. CDR3 in DNA: TGTGCCAGCAGGGACCGGGAGCCGAACACTGAAGCTTTCTTT.

This chain links TRBV15 with TRBJ2-7; weak D call: TRBD1 (5 bases). Trimming removed 1 base from V and 2 bases from J, with 15 bases in between. The CDR3 consists of 16 residues. Germline lookup yields CDR1 LNHNV and CDR2 YYDKDF (reference sequence). DNA for the CDR3: TGTGCCACCAGCAGAGTGGGGTCAGGGCCGACCTACGAGCAGTACTTC. Protein: CATSRVGSGPTYEQYF.

The chain uses TRBV5-5 and TRBJ1-1; tentative D call: TRBD1 (5 bases). Per the germline V gene, CDR1 is SGHKS and CDR2 is YYEKEE (reference sequence). V gave up 0 bases and J gave up 5 bases, with 14 bases separating them. The CDR3 runs 15 residues. DNA of the CDR3: TGTGCCAGCAGCTTGGGGTGGGGGGTCGAGACTGAAGCTTTCTTT. Translating gives CASSLGWGVETEAFF.

The V call is TRBV7-2, the J call TRBJ2-5; D might be TRBD1 or TRBD2, each matching 5 bases. This CDR3 spans 13 amino acids. Germline loops: CDR1 SGHTA, CDR2 FQGNSA. V was cut by 2 bases and J by 5 bases, with 9 bases left in between. CDR3 coding DNA: TGTGCCAGCAGCTTACTGGGGGAGGAGACCCAGTACTTC. Its translation: CASSLLGEETQYF.